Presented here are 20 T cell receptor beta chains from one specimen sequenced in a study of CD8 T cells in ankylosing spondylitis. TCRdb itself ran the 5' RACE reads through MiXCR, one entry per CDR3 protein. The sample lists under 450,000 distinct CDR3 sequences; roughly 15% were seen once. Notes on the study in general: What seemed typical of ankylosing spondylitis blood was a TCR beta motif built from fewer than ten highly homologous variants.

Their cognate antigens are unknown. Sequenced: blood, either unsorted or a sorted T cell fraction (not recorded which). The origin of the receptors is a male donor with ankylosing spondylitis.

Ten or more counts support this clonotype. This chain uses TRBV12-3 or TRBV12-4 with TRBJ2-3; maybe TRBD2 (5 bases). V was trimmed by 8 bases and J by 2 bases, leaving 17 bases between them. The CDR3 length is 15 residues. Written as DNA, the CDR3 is TGTGCCAGCTATCCTGGACTTCGCAACACAGATACGCAGTATTTT. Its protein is CASYPGLRNTDTQYF.

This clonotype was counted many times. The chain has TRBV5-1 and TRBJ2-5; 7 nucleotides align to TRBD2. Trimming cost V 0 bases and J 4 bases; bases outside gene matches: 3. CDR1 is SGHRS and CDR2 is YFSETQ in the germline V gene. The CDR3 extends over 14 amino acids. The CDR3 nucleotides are TGCGCCAGCAGCTTGGGGGAGGGAAGAGAGACCCAGTACTTC. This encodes CASSLGEGRETQYF.

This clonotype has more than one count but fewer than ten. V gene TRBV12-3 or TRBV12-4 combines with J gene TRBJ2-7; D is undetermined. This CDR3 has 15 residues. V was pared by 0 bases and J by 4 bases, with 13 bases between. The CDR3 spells CASSLAAGIGYEQYF. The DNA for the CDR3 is TGTGCCAGCAGTTTAGCCGCAGGTATTGGGTACGAGCAGTACTTC.

CDR3 DNA: TGTGCCAGCACTCCCGCGGGCGGGAGAGGCGGGACCCAGTACTTC. Translation: CASTPAGGRGGTQYF. This chain links TRBV12-3 or TRBV12-4 with TRBJ2-5, with 7 bases identical to TRBD2. The CDR3 is made up of 15 amino acids. Germline trimming cut 7 bases from V and 7 bases from J; bases unmatched to any gene: 15.

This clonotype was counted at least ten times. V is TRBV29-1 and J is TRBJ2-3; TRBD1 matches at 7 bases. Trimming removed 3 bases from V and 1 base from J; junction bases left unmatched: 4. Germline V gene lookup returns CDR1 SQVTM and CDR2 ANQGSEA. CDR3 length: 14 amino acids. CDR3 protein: CSVERGLRTDTQYF. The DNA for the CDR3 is TGCAGCGTTGAGAGGGGGCTTCGCACAGATACGCAGTATTTT.

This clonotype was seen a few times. CDR3 protein: CSARLSYEQYF. The CDR3 DNA sequence: TGCAGTGCCCGACTCTCCTACGAGCAGTACTTC. V and J are TRBV20-1 and TRBJ2-7; D not certain. The germline V gene encodes CDR1 DFQATT and CDR2 SNEGSKA (reference sequence). This CDR3 region has 11 residues. Trimming removed 6 bases at V and 0 bases at J, with 6 bases between.

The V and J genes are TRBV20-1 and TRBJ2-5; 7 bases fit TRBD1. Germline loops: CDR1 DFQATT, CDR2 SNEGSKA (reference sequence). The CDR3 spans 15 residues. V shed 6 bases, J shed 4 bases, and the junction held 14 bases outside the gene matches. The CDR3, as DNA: TGCAGTGCCCGAGGGGAACAGGGGTTGCGAGAGACCCAGTACTTC. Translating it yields CSARGEQGLRETQYF.

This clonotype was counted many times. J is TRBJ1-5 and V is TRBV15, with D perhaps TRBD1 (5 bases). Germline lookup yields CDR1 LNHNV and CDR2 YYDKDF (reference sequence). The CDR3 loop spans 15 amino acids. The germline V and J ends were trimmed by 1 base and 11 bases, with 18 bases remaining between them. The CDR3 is CATSRAMTAPRAQHF. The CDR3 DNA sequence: TGTGCCACCAGCAGAGCCATGACAGCCCCCAGGGCCCAGCATTTT. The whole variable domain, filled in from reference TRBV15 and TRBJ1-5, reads DAMVIQNPRYQVTQFGKPVTLSCSQTLNHNVMYWYQQKSSQAPKLLFHYYDKDFNNEADTPDNFQSRRPNTSFCFLDIRSPGLGDTAMYLCATSRAMTAPRAQHFGDGTRLSIL.

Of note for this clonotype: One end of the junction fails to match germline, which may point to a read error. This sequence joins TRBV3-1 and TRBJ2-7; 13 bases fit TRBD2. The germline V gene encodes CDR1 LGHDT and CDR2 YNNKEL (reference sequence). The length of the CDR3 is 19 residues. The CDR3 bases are TGTACCAGCAGACGGCGGGGACAGGGGACTAGCGGGACGCTCTACGAGCAGTACTTC. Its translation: CTSRRRGQGTSGTLYEQYF.

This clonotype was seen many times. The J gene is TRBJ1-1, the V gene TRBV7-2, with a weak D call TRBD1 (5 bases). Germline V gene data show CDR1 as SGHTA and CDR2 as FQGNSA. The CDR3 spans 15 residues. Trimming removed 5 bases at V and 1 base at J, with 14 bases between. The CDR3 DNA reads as TGTGCCAGCAGCCAAGGGGTAGGGTCGAACACTGAAGCTTTCTTT. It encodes CASSQGVGSNTEAFF.

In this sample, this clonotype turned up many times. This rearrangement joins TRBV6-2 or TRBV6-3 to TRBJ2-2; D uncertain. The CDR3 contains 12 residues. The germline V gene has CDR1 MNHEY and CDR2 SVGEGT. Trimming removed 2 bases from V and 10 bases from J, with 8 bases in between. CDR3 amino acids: CASSYLGLELFF. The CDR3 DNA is TGTGCCAGCAGTTACCTTGGCTTGGAGCTGTTTTTT.

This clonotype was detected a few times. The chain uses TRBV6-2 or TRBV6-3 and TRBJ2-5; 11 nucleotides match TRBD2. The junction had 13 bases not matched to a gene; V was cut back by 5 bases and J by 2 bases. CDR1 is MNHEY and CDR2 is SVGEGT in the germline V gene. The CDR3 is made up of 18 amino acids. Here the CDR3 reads CASSPIARRLAGQETQYF. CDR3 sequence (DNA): TGTGCCAGCAGTCCGATCGCTCGTCGACTAGCGGGGCAAGAGACCCAGTACTTC.

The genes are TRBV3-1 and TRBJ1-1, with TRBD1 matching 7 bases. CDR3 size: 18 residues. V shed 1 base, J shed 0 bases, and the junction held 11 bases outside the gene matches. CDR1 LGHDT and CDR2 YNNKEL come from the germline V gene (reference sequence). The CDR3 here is CASSQASPRGMVNTEAFF. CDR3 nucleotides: TGTGCCAGCAGCCAAGCCTCACCCAGGGGGATGGTGAACACTGAAGCTTTCTTT.

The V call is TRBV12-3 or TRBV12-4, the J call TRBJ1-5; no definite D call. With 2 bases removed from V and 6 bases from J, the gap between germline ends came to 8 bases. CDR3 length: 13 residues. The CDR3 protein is CASSLQDPQPQHF. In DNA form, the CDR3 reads TGTGCCAGCAGTTTACAGGATCCTCAGCCCCAGCATTTT.

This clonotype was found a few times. The DNA of the CDR3 is TGTGCCACCAGCAGAGCCGGGACTCGCACCGGGGAGCTGTTTTTT. This translates into CATSRAGTRTGELFF. The rearrangement joins TRBV15 to TRBJ2-2; TRBD2 might be the D (6 bases). The CDR3 loop spans 15 amino acids. CDR1 and CDR2 (germline): LNHNV, YYDKDF (reference sequence). The V end lost 1 base, the J end lost 4 bases, and 10 bases lay between the germline ends.

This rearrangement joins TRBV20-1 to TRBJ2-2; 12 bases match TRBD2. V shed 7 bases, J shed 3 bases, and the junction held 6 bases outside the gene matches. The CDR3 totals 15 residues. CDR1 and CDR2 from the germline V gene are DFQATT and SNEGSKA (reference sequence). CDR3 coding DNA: TGCAGTGGGGTGCCTAGCGGGAGGGACACCGGGGAGCTGTTTTTT. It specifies CSGVPSGRDTGELFF.

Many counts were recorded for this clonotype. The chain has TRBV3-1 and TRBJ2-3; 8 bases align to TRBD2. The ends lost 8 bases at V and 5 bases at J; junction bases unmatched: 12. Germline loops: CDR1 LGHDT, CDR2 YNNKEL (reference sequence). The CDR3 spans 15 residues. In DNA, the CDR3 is TGTGCCAGCCGATTAAGCGGGAGAGGGGGAGATACGCAGTATTTT. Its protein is CASRLSGRGGDTQYF.

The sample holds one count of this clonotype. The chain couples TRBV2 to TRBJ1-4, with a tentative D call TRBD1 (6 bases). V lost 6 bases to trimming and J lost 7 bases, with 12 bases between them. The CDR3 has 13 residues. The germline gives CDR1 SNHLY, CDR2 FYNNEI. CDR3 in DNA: TGTGCCAGCAGCCCCCAGGGGAGTGAAAAACTGTTTTTT. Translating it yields CASSPQGSEKLFF.

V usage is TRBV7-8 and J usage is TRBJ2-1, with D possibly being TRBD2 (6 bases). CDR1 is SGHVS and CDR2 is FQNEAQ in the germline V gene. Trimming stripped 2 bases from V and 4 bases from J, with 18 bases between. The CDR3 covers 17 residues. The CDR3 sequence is CASSLQAFLAEYNEQFF. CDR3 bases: TGTGCCAGCAGCTTACAGGCATTCTTAGCGGAGTACAATGAGCAGTTCTTC.

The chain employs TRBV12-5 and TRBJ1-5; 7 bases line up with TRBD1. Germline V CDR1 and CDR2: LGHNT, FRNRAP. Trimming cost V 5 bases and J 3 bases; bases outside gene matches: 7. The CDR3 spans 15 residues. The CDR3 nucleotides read TGTGCTAGTGGTCCGGGGGACAGACCCAATCAGCCCCAGCATTTT. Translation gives CASGPGDRPNQPQHF.